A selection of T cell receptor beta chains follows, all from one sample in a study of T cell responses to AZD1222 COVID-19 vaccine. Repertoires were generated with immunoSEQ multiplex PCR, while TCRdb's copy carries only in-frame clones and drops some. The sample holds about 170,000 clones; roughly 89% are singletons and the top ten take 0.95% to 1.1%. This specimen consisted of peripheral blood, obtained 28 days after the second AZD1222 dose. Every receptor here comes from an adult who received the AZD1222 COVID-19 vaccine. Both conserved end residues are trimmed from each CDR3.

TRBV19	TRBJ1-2	ASHASRGVYGYT
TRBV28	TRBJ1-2	ASSPGTTNYGYT
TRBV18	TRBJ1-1	ASSPRGQGEAF
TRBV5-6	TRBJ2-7	ASSAGLGQY
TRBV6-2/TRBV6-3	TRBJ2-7	ASSPQEGQVAYEQY
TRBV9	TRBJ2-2	ASSVLSGLGTGELF
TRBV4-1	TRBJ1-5	ASSPLGGTLNQPQH
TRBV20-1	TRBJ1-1	SAILNTEAF
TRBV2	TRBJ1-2	ASSERGAGGYT
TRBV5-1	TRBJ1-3	ASSRDPGDGNTIY
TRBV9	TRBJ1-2	ASSVDSGAMNGYT
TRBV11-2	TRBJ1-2	ASSLDRRGYT
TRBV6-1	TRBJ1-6	ASSDPGLPLH
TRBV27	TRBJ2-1	ASRAWTSGEIPYNEQF
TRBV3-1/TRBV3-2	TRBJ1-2	ASSPDRAWKIYGYT
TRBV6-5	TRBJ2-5	ASRDRGGGETQY
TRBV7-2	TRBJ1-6	ASSPGTGLPLH